This T cell receptor (beta chain) was obtained from a study of T-cell memory formation after mild COVID-19. Overall study results and limits: Among CD4+ contracting clones, most were CM and EM, and CD8+ ones EMRA.

One entry per CDR3 protein results from TCRdb running MiXCR on the 5' RACE reads. The sample carries 350,000 to 450,000 distinct CDR3 sequences, roughly 20% recorded once. In its sample, this clonotype was seen many times. The antigen remains undetermined. V was pared by 5 bases and J by 6 bases, with 9 bases of the junction left unmatched. Germline loops: CDR1 SGHKS, CDR2 YYEKEE (reference sequence). The CDR3 length is 15 residues. The source of this sequence is an adult woman who had mild COVID-19 (a few samples of this study predate the infection). Cell type and time point are not known. This chain uses TRBV5-5 with TRBJ2-2; 8 positions match TRBD1. What was sequenced was PBMCs or a T cell subset sorted from them (not recorded which). This CDR3 reads CASRTGQGWPGELFF. In nucleotides, the CDR3 is TGTGCCAGCAGGACCGGACAGGGATGGCCCGGGGAGCTGTTTTTT.